The 20 T cell receptor beta chains given below trace back to one sample, sequenced in a study of tumor-infiltrating lymphocytes in primary liver carcinoma. Reverse transcription of 450 to 500 ng total RNA with a constant-region primer produced TCR beta cDNA. Three nested multiplex PCR rounds of slightly modified ARM-PCR generated TCR beta libraries. TRBV1-TRBV30 forward primers paired with a C-beta reverse primer drove the first two PCR rounds, about 11 cycles each. One entry per CDR3 protein, called by TCRdb with MiXCR from the multiplex PCR reads. The table shows more than 30,000 distinct CDR3 sequences, with approximately 80% occurring only once. Both RNA and DNA were isolated together from about 21-30 mg of bulk tissue that had not been sorted. Material: liver tumor tissue from sampling region 5. Subset of the sample: tumor region T5, tumor centre. These receptors were obtained from a man aged 35 to 55 with primary liver carcinoma and hepatitis B virus infection.

On this clonotype itself: The junction does not match germline at one end; this may be a read error. The rearrangement joins TRBV6-6 to TRBJ2-7, with D maybe TRBD1 (6 bases). This CDR3 comprises 14 residues. CDR1 is MNHNY, CDR2 SVGAGI, per germline (reference sequence). The CDR3 bases are TGTGCCAGCAGAGGGGGACACGGCAGGCCCGAGCTGTACTTC. Amino acid sequence: CASRGGHGRPELYF.

This clonotype occurred once. V and J are TRBV6-5 and TRBJ2-7; D not certain. V shed 6 bases and J shed 6 bases, with 24 bases lying between them. This CDR3 has 16 residues. CDR1 is MNHEY, CDR2 SVGAGI, per germline. The CDR3 DNA sequence: TGTGCCAGCAGGCCCGGACCGGCAGCATCCTTCTGCGAGCAGTACTTC. Its translation is CASRPGPAASFCEQYF.

Ten or more counts support this clonotype. The junction shows a germline mismatch at one end, possibly a read error. The CDR3 reads CTSSPSGALSYNEQFF. In DNA, the CDR3 is TGTACCAGCAGCCCAAGTGGGGCCCTCTCTTACAATGAGCAGTTCTTC. The chain has TRBV11-3 and TRBJ2-1, with a weak D call TRBD1 (5 bases). This CDR3 spans 16 amino acids. The germline V gene encodes CDR1 SGHNT and CDR2 YENEEA.

Details on this clonotype: Compared with germline, one end of the junction differs, possibly owing to a read error. The rearrangement joins TRBV11-2 to TRBJ1-1; the D is unclear. Germline V gene lookup returns CDR1 SGHAT and CDR2 FQNNGV. The CDR3 length is 12 residues. The CDR3 is CASCRRIFEAFF. As DNA, the CDR3 is TGCGCCAGCTGCCGGCGTATCTTTGAAGCTTTCTTT.

For this clonotype: A much larger clone differs from this one at a single base, so this may be a read error. The CDR3 bases are TGCAGCACTGATTCGGACACTGAAGCTTTCTTT. Its translation: CSTDSDTEAFF. The chain combines TRBV29-1 with TRBJ1-1; D ambiguous. Looked up from germline, CDR1 is SQVTM and CDR2 is ANQGSEA. The V and J ends lost 8 bases and 3 bases respectively, with 10 bases between them. The CDR3 is 11 residues long.

This clonotype was recorded a few times. V is TRBV19 and J is TRBJ1-1; D ambiguous. The germline gives CDR1 LNHDA, CDR2 SQIVND (reference sequence). Trimming shortened V by 3 bases and J by 0 bases, and 5 bases separated the two germline ends. The CDR3 is made up of 13 amino acids. The CDR3 region has the DNA TGTGCCAGTAGTATTCTGTTGAACACTGAAGCTTTCTTT. It codes for CASSILLNTEAFF.

Details on this clonotype: At one boundary the junction diverges from the germline segment, which might be a read error. This CDR3 is CSSTPRGWVTEKRELFF. CDR3 coding DNA: TGTTCCAGCACCCCAAGAGGTTGGGTCACGGAGAAGAGAGAGCTGTTTTTT. V usage is TRBV6-6 and J usage is TRBJ2-2; no reliable D call. CDR3 length: 17 residues. Per germline, CDR1 MNHNY and CDR2 SVGAGI (reference sequence).

With respect to this clonotype: Because the CDR3 is missing its conserved closing phenylalanine or tryptophan, this is likely a read error. This chain connects TRBV11-2 to TRBJ2-1; D possibly matches TRBD1 or TRBD2 (6 bases each). Trimming removed 2 bases from V and 9 bases from J, with 23 bases in between. Germline V CDR1 and CDR2: SGHAT, FQNNGV. The CDR3 runs to 17 residues. The CDR3 is CASSLTVRGGTHSEQFL. DNA for the CDR3: TGTGCCAGCAGCTTAACGGTCAGGGGAGGTACCCACAGTGAGCAGTTCTTA.

This chain links TRBV27 with TRBJ2-3, with D maybe TRBD2 (6 bases). Trimming removed 3 bases from V and 8 bases from J, with 12 bases in between. The CDR3 runs 13 residues. Germline V gene data show CDR1 as MNHEY and CDR2 as SMNVEV (reference sequence). This chain's CDR3 is CASSFGRGGTQYF. In DNA form, the CDR3 reads TGTGCCAGCAGTTTCGGTCGGGGAGGTACGCAGTATTTT.

Worth noting for this clonotype: A much larger clone differs by one base, so this may be a read error. This chain uses TRBV7-9 with TRBJ1-1, with D uncertain. The V and J ends lost 7 bases and 1 base respectively, with 7 bases between them. This CDR3 region has 12 residues. Germline V lookup: CDR1 SEHNR, CDR2 FQNEAQ (reference sequence). The CDR3 here is CASTRGNTEAFF. In DNA form, the CDR3 reads TGTGCCAGCACCCGGGGGAACACTGAAGCTTTCTTT. The full variable domain, completed using reference TRBV7-9 and TRBJ1-1, is DTGVSQNPRHKITKRGQNVTFRCDPISEHNRLYWYRQTLGQGPEFLTYFQNEAQLEKSRLLSDRFSAERPKGSFSTLEIQRTEQGDSAMYLCASTRGNTEAFFGQGTRLTVV.

In its sample, this clonotype was seen once. The conserved phenylalanine or tryptophan is not found at the CDR3 terminus, so this likely reflects a read error. The DNA is left out, because the CDR3 cannot be placed on it with certainty; the CDR3 is given as TCRdb lists it. V gene TRBV12-3 or TRBV12-4 combines with J gene TRBJ2-5. The CDR3 length equals 13 residues, ends included. The CDR3 is CASSLTVGGTQYI.

The DNA of the CDR3 is TGTGCCACAGGAGGACAGGGTGAGCAGTTCTTC. Its translation: CATGGQGEQFF. This chain connects TRBV6-2 or TRBV6-3 to TRBJ2-1, with 8 bases fitting TRBD1. The germline V gene has CDR1 MNHEY and CDR2 SVGEGT. The CDR3 runs to 11 residues. V dropped 10 bases and J dropped 9; count of bases not matched to a gene: 5.

This clonotype was seen ten or more times. The CDR3 nucleotides are TGTGCCAGCAGTGCACTAGCGGGAGTTCGTTATGAGCAGTTCTTC. Protein product: CASSALAGVRYEQFF. The V and J genes are TRBV28 and TRBJ2-1; 11 nucleotides line up with TRBD2. This CDR3 is built from 15 residues. Trimming took 5 bases from V and 8 from J; bases not matched to a gene: 8. Germline-derived CDR1 and CDR2 are MDHEN and SYDVKM.

The chain recombines TRBV10-1 with TRBJ2-1; 7 positions match TRBD2. V lost 7 bases to trimming and J lost 8 bases; unmatched junction nucleotides: 11. CDR1 and CDR2 from the germline V gene are WNHNN and SYGVQD (reference sequence). The CDR3 spans 14 residues. The CDR3 coding sequence is TGCGCCAGCACATTAGGTAGCGGGCGTCATGAGCAGTTCTTC. Residues: CASTLGSGRHEQFF.

The CDR3 DNA reads as TGTGCCAGCGGCGGACAAAGCTATGGCTACACCTTC. This gives the protein CASGGQSYGYTF. The chain links TRBV6-2 or TRBV6-3 to TRBJ1-2; tentative D call: TRBD1 (5 bases). Trimming left V 8 bases short and J 4 bases short, with 11 bases between. The CDR3 runs 12 residues. Germline V gene sequence: CDR1 MNHEY, CDR2 SVGEGT.

On this clonotype itself: One end of the junction does not line up with germline, which may come from a read error. V gene TRBV7-9 combines with J gene TRBJ2-1; the D gene is possibly TRBD1 (6 bases). The CDR3 covers 17 residues. The V gene's germline CDR1 is SEHNR and CDR2 FQNEAQ (reference sequence). The CDR3 region is CVGSLAYQGPKTNEQFF. In nucleotides, the CDR3 is TGCGTCGGCAGCTTAGCATATCAGGGGCCTAAAACAAATGAGCAGTTCTTC.

As for this clonotype: A read error may produce the germline difference seen at one junction end. This chain joins TRBV6-2 or TRBV6-3 and TRBJ2-2; a weak D match, TRBD2 (6 bases). Germline loops: CDR1 MNHEY, CDR2 SVGEGT. The CDR3 is 13 amino acids. CDR3 nucleotide sequence: TGTGCTAGCAGTCCGCAGTGCGGCGGGGAACTGTTTTTT. It encodes CASSPQCGGELFF.

Concerning this clonotype itself: Given a much more abundant clone one base away, this may be a read error. The J gene is TRBJ2-2, the V gene TRBV11-1; the match to TRBD1 covers 7 bases. Germline CDR1 reads SGHAT; CDR2 reads FQDESV (reference sequence). The CDR3 has 15 residues. The CDR3 nucleotides are TGTGCCAGCAGCTCCAGGGGGTCGTCCACCGGGGAGCTGGTTTTT. Its protein is CASSSRGSSTGELVF.

Turning to this clonotype: This likely comes from a read error, as the CDR3 has no conserved phenylalanine or tryptophan at its end. V gene TRBV11-2 combines with J gene TRBJ2-2, with unresolved D. The CDR3 consists of 13 residues. Germline CDR1 and CDR2: SGHAT and FQNNGV. This CDR3 reads CASGLADTGELFS. The CDR3 DNA follows: TGTGCCAGCGGCTTGGCGGACACCGGGGAGCTGTTTTCT.

On this clonotype itself: Given the absence of the conserved phenylalanine or tryptophan at the CDR3 end, a read error is likely. The DNA is left out, because the CDR3 cannot be placed on it with certainty; the CDR3 is given as TCRdb lists it. The rearrangement links TRBV6-6 to TRBJ1-2; the table names TRBD1, a call not compared with the DNA. Per germline, CDR1 MNHNY and CDR2 SVGAGI (reference sequence). The CDR3 is made up of 15 amino acids, end residues included. CDR3 loop: CASSYSGQGDNGYAL.